What follows are 23 T cell receptor beta chains derived from one specimen sequenced in a study of graft-versus-host responses after intestinal transplantation. Their specific antigens are unknown. Data came from immunoSEQ multiplex PCR; TCRdb stores just in-frame clones and leaves some out. The table records just over 85,000 clones, roughly 92% of them present only once. Sequenced here: unstimulated CD8+ T cells sorted from spleen or lymph node cells, sampled before transplant. The receptors originated from a human donor who was the organ donor for an intestinal transplant.

This chain uses TRBV7-2 with TRBJ1-2; D possibly corresponds to TRBD1 (5 bases). This CDR3 region has 14 residues. Germline CDR1 and CDR2: SGHTA and FQGNSA. V lost 4 bases and J 13 bases, leaving 22 bases between the germline ends. The CDR3 DNA reads TGTGCCAGCAGCTCCAGCAGGGCAGACCGGGCGGTCACCTTC. It translates to CASSSSRADRAVTF.

This CDR3 is CASSPRGNYNEQFF. The CDR3 DNA sequence: TGTGCCAGTAGTCCGCGGGGTAACTACAATGAGCAGTTCTTC. V is TRBV19 and J is TRBJ2-1, with a weak D call TRBD2 (6 bases). The CDR3 covers 14 residues. Germline V gene sequence: CDR1 LNHDA, CDR2 SQIVND (reference sequence). With 5 bases removed from V and 3 bases from J, the gap between germline ends came to 11 bases.

This chain links TRBV6-5 with TRBJ2-7; 7 bases align to TRBD1. CDR1 is MNHEY, CDR2 SVGAGI, per germline. The junction had 3 bases not matched to a gene; V was cut back by 4 bases and J by 3 bases. The CDR3 has 13 amino acids. CDR3 DNA: TGTGCCAGCAGTTCCGGGACAGACTACGAGCAGTACTTC. This gives the protein CASSSGTDYEQYF.

A few counts support this clone. The chain carries TRBV21-1 and TRBJ2-1; the table's D call, TRBD2, was not checked against the DNA. TRBV21-1 is annotated as a pseudogene. The CDR3 is 15 amino acids. CDR3 protein: CASSKEGGKYNEQFF. The CDR3 DNA reads TGTGCCAGCAGCAAAGAGGGAGGAAAGTACAATGAGCAGTTCTTC.

The chain uses TRBV19 and TRBJ1-1, with D possibly being TRBD1 (5 bases). The CDR3 consists of 13 residues. Germline-derived CDR1 and CDR2 are LNHDA and SQIVND (reference sequence). V was clipped by 5 bases and J by 2 bases, with 9 bases between them. The CDR3 is CASSLRGNTEAFF. Written as DNA, the CDR3 is TGTGCCAGTAGTCTTAGGGGCAACACTGAAGCTTTCTTT.

The V and J genes are TRBV29-1 and TRBJ2-7; D might be TRBD1 (5 bases). Germline CDR1 SQVTM, CDR2 ANQGSEA. The CDR3 covers 12 residues. Trimming stripped 4 bases from V and 2 bases from J, with 9 bases between. CDR3 residues: CSVGQGTYEQYF. DNA for the CDR3: TGCAGCGTTGGTCAGGGAACCTACGAGCAGTACTTC.

V gene TRBV9 combines with J gene TRBJ2-3, with D uncertain. CDR1 SGDLS and CDR2 YYNGEE come from the germline V gene. The CDR3 covers 14 residues. V lost 4 bases and J lost 2, with 11 bases in between. The CDR3 loop reads CASSPGSLTDTQYF. The CDR3 region has the DNA TGTGCCAGCAGCCCCGGGTCCCTCACAGATACGCAGTATTTT.

The chain joins TRBV19 to TRBJ1-5; possible D gene TRBD1, 5 bases. Trimming removed 3 bases at V and 0 bases at J, with 15 bases between. The CDR3 is 17 residues long. The germline CDR1 and CDR2 sequences are LNHDA and SQIVND (reference sequence). The CDR3 reads CASSIQDRIFSNQPQHF. CDR3 DNA sequence: TGTGCCAGTAGTATCCAAGACAGAATTTTTAGCAATCAGCCCCAGCATTTT. The entire variable domain, with the rest obtained from reference TRBV19 and TRBJ1-5, is as follows: DGGITQSPKYLFRKEGQNVTLSCEQNLNHDAMYWYRQDPGQGLRLIYYSQIVNDFQKGDIAEGYSVSREKKESFPLTVTSAQKNPTAFYLCASSIQDRIFSNQPQHFGDGTRLSIL.

This rearrangement joins TRBV5-6 to TRBJ1-1; D ambiguous. Between the trimmed V and J ends, which lost 2 bases and 4 bases, there was a span of 3 bases. Per the germline V gene, CDR1 is SGHDT and CDR2 is YYEEEE. This CDR3 is built from 11 residues. This CDR3 is CASSFSTEAFF. The CDR3, as DNA: TGTGCCAGCAGCTTTAGCACTGAAGCTTTCTTT.

The chain combines TRBV2 with TRBJ2-1; D possibly corresponds to TRBD2 (5 bases). With 6 bases removed from V and 9 bases from J, the gap between germline ends came to 12 bases. Looked up from germline, CDR1 is SNHLY and CDR2 is FYNNEI. This CDR3 region has 12 residues. The DNA of the CDR3 is TGTGCCAGCAGGGAAATAGGGAGTGAGCAGTTCTTC. Translating gives CASREIGSEQFF. Together with reference TRBV2 and TRBJ2-1, the CDR3 gives the full variable domain: EPEVTQTPSHQVTQMGQEVILRCVPISNHLYFYWYRQILGQKVEFLVSFYNNEISEKSEIFDDQFSVERPDGSNFTLKIRSTKLEDSAMYFCASREIGSEQFFGPGTRLTVL.

This chain uses TRBV7-9 with TRBJ1-1, with D maybe TRBD1 (5 bases). Germline values: CDR1 SEHNR, CDR2 FQNEAQ (reference sequence). The CDR3 has 14 amino acids. V dropped 1 base and J dropped 6 bases, with 12 bases sitting between them. The CDR3 DNA is TGTGCCAGCAGCTTAGGCGGGGCGCACGCTGAAGCTTTCTTT. Translation: CASSLGGAHAEAFF.

J is TRBJ2-2 and V is TRBV7-3, with TRBD1 as a possible D gene (6 bases). This CDR3 region has 14 residues. CDR1 is SGHTA and CDR2 is FQGTGA in the germline V gene. With 7 bases removed from V and 7 bases from J, the gap between germline ends came to 16 bases. In nucleotides, the CDR3 is TGTGCCAGCACCCTAAACCCGGACAGCGGGGAGCTGTTTTTT. Residues: CASTLNPDSGELFF. Filled out from reference TRBV7-3 and TRBJ2-2, the complete variable domain reads GAGVSQTPSNKVTEKGKYVELRCDPISGHTALYWYRQSLGQGPEFLIYFQGTGAADDSGLPNDRFFAVRPEGSVSTLKIQRTERGDSAVYLCASTLNPDSGELFFGEGSRLTVL.

The genes are TRBV2 and TRBJ2-3, with 10 bases identical to TRBD2. Unmatched junction bases numbered 6, after V lost 6 bases and J lost 3 bases. The CDR3 loop spans 15 amino acids. Germline V gene data show CDR1 as SNHLY and CDR2 as FYNNEI. CDR3 nucleotide sequence: TGTGCCAGCAGGCTTAGCGGGGGGATGACAGATACGCAGTATTTT. Amino acid sequence: CASRLSGGMTDTQYF.

The V call is TRBV4-1, the J call TRBJ2-5, with 11 positions matching TRBD2. Germline CDR1 reads MGHRA; CDR2 reads YSYEKL. The CDR3 sequence is 18 residues long. J lost 1 base, V lost 4 bases, and 11 bases had no gene match. CDR3 nucleotides: TGCGCCAGCAGCCTAGGTCGAGGGACTAGCGGATTCCAAGAGACCCAGTACTTC. This encodes CASSLGRGTSGFQETQYF.

This chain joins TRBV19 and TRBJ2-7; 8 positions agree with TRBD1. The CDR3 totals 14 residues. J gave up 4 bases and V 3 bases, and 5 bases lay outside the gene matches. Germline-derived CDR1 and CDR2 are LNHDA and SQIVND (reference sequence). The DNA for the CDR3 is TGTGCCAGTAGTATGGACAGGGAGCAGTACGAGCAGTACTTC. Its translation: CASSMDREQYEQYF.

This clone was recorded once. This chain connects TRBV6-5 to TRBJ1-5; 8 nucleotides align to TRBD1. Germline CDR1 MNHEY, CDR2 SVGAGI. The V and J ends lost 8 bases and 7 bases, in that order; junction bases with no gene match: 7. The CDR3 is 13 amino acids. The CDR3 DNA reads as TGTGCCAGCGGACAGGGAATAGGCCAGCCCCAGCATTTT. Translated: CASGQGIGQPQHF.

The chain employs TRBV28 and TRBJ2-7; D remains unclear. Per the germline V gene, CDR1 is MDHEN and CDR2 is SYDVKM. Trimming stripped 2 bases from V and 0 bases from J, with 11 bases between. The CDR3 covers 15 residues. CDR3 sequence (DNA): TGTGCCAGCAGTTTAGGTCACAGTAGCTCCTACGAGCAGTACTTC. Protein product: CASSLGHSSSYEQYF. The full variable domain, completed using reference TRBV28 and TRBJ2-7, is DVKVTQSSRYLVKRTGEKVFLECVQDMDHENMFWYRQDPGLGLRLIYFSYDVKMKEKGDIPEGYSVSREKKERFSLILESASTNQTSMYLCASSLGHSSSYEQYFGPGTRLTVT.

J is TRBJ1-1 and V is TRBV10-3; 7 nucleotides agree with TRBD1. The CDR3 totals 19 residues. The J segment lost 2 bases and the V segment lost 3 bases, leaving 18 bases of the junction unmatched. The germline gives CDR1 ENHRY, CDR2 SYGVKD. CDR3 sequence reads: CAISDPRTKTGRSNTEAFF. In nucleotides, the CDR3 is TGTGCCATCAGTGACCCCCGAACTAAGACAGGGCGGAGTAACACTGAAGCTTTCTTT.

The chain uses TRBV2 and TRBJ2-5; D possibly corresponds to TRBD1 (6 bases). V was cut by 10 bases and J by 7 bases, with 16 bases left in between. The CDR3 covers 12 residues. Germline assignment: CDR1 SNHLY and CDR2 FYNNEI. The CDR3 DNA is TGTGCCACTATACCCGGACAGCGGACCCAGTACTTC. Translated: CATIPGQRTQYF.

V is TRBV5-1 and J is TRBJ1-1; TRBD1 is a possible D gene (5 bases). From germline, CDR1 is SGHRS and CDR2 YFSETQ. Trimming took 4 bases from V and 2 from J, leaving 15 bases between them. The CDR3 consists of 15 residues. The CDR3 DNA follows: TGCGCCAGCAGCCTGGTGGACACGGTTAACACTGAAGCTTTCTTT. Its translation: CASSLVDTVNTEAFF.

This chain links TRBV28 with TRBJ2-1; TRBD1 might be the D (5 bases). Looked up from germline, CDR1 is MDHEN and CDR2 is SYDVKM. CDR3 length equals 14 residues. Trimming left V 3 bases short and J 8 bases short, with 14 bases between. The CDR3 nucleotides read TGTGCCAGCAGTTTCTATAGCAGGGTCGATGAGCAGTTCTTC. As protein: CASSFYSRVDEQFF.

This rearrangement joins TRBV27 to TRBJ1-2; 11 positions agree with TRBD1. The CDR3 totals 17 residues. With 4 bases clipped from V and 2 bases from J, the junction kept 9 bases outside the gene matches. Per the germline V gene, CDR1 is MNHEY and CDR2 is SMNVEV (reference sequence). CDR3 loop: CASSSRTGGAPNYGYTF. The DNA for the CDR3 is TGTGCCAGCAGTTCTCGGACAGGGGGCGCCCCGAACTATGGCTACACCTTC.

The chain is built from TRBV29-1 and TRBJ2-3; 9 nucleotides match TRBD2. V lost 0 bases, J lost 0 bases, and 10 bases stayed unmatched. Looked up from germline, CDR1 is SQVTM and CDR2 is ANQGSEA. The CDR3 is 18 residues long. Here the CDR3 DNA reads TGCAGCGTTGAAGATCCTAGCGGGGCGCTTACTAGCACAGATACGCAGTATTTT. This encodes CSVEDPSGALTSTDTQYF.